Here is one TCR beta chain with its context. What it recognizes is unknown. This entry comes from a study of T cell responses to AZD1222 COVID-19 vaccine. It was second doses at about 4 or about 12 weeks that were pooled. Measured with immunoSEQ multiplex PCR; TCRdb has only the in-frame clones, and not every one. Among 120,000 or so clones, 70% to 90% were seen once, and the ten largest hold approximately 3.5%. Overall study results and limits: Baseline serostatus was positive in only six AZD1222 recipients. The study reported that nearly half of spike-specific TCRs target unmutated variant regions. Clonal diversity was possibly underestimated, and the donors were mostly white British, with more females.

The germline V gene has CDR1 LNHDA and CDR2 SQIVND (reference sequence). CDR3 length equals 11 residues. The V end lost 11 bases, the J end lost 1 base, and 8 bases lay between the germline ends. Sequencing was performed on peripheral blood, taken 28 days after the second AZD1222 dose. The chain uses TRBV19 and TRBJ1-1; D remains unclear. The TCR was taken from an adult who received the AZD1222 COVID-19 vaccine. The CDR3 bases are TGTGCCCTCCGGACGAACACTGAAGCTTTCTTT. This translates into CALRTNTEAFF. Full variable domain (missing parts from reference TRBV19 and TRBJ1-1): DGGITQSPKYLFRKEGQNVTLSCEQNLNHDAMYWYRQDPGQGLRLIYYSQIVNDFQKGDIAEGYSVSREKKESFPLTVTSAQKNPTAFYLCALRTNTEAFFGQGTRLTVV.